Below are 32 T cell receptor beta chains sequenced from a single sample in a study of response to subunit inactivated influenza vaccine. TCRdb reanalysed the RT-PCR reads using MiXCR and keeps one entry per CDR3 protein. The sample contains hundreds of thousands of distinct CDR3 sequences, more than 11% of which appear only once. The sequencing used PBMCs from blood, collected approximately 15 days before vaccination. These receptor sequences come from a man between 50 and 59 years old who received an inactivated influenza vaccine.

This clonotype was detected a few times. V gene TRBV5-1 combines with J gene TRBJ2-3; the match to TRBD2 covers 7 bases. Germline V gene lookup returns CDR1 SGHRS and CDR2 YFSETQ. The CDR3 extends over 15 amino acids. J lost 4 bases, V lost 3 bases, and 8 bases had no gene match. CDR3 protein: CASSWGGESSDTQYF. The DNA of the CDR3 is TGCGCCAGCAGCTGGGGGGGGGAGTCGTCAGATACGCAGTATTTT. Looking up the rest from reference TRBV5-1 and TRBJ2-3 gives the full variable domain: KAGVTQTPRYLIKTRGQQVTLSCSPISGHRSVSWYQQTPGQGLQFLFEYFSETQRNKGNFPGRFSGRQFSNSRSEMNVSTLELGDSALYLCASSWGGESSDTQYFGPGTRLTVL.

V usage is TRBV6-2 or TRBV6-3 and J usage is TRBJ1-1, with D hard to call. The germline V gene has CDR1 MNHEY and CDR2 SVGEGT. V was cut by 3 bases and J by 1 base, with 9 bases left in between. There are 14 residues in the CDR3. CDR3: CASSYSPGNTEAFF. CDR3 nucleotide sequence: TGTGCCAGCAGTTATTCTCCGGGGAACACTGAAGCTTTCTTT.

This clonotype was counted between two and nine times. The gene calls are TRBV20-1 and TRBJ2-3; 9 bases line up with TRBD1. V lost 8 bases and J lost 0; bases outside the gene matches: 3. CDR3 size: 13 residues. Germline V gene sequence: CDR1 DFQATT, CDR2 SNEGSKA (reference sequence). In DNA, the CDR3 is TGCAGTTCAGGACAGGGGAGCACAGATACGCAGTATTTT. Translated, it gives CSSGQGSTDTQYF.

CDR3 in amino acids: CASSRTVSNRDTF. CDR3 nucleotide sequence: TGTGCCAGCAGCAGGACAGTTAGTAACCGGGACACCTTC. The gene calls are TRBV28 and TRBJ1-2; a weak D match, TRBD1 (6 bases). The CDR3 spans 13 residues. Trimming pared 6 bases from V and 12 bases from J, leaving 20 bases between. Per germline, CDR1 MDHEN and CDR2 SYDVKM.

This clonotype was picked up a small number of times. The rearrangement joins TRBV7-2 to TRBJ2-2; 7 bases are a match to TRBD2. Germline V CDR1 and CDR2: SGHTA, FQGNSA. J lost 4 bases, V lost 3 bases, and 11 bases had no gene match. CDR3 length: 17 residues. CDR3 sequence (DNA): TGTGCCAGCAGCTTGGGCCCCGTGACTAGCCCCACCGGGGAGCTGTTTTTT. Amino acids: CASSLGPVTSPTGELFF.

CDR3 region: CATSGRLIAGEWSEEQFF. The DNA of the CDR3 is TGTGCCACCAGTGGTCGTTTGATAGCGGGAGAGTGGAGCGAAGAGCAGTTCTTC. The chain links TRBV24-1 to TRBJ2-1; 9 nucleotides match TRBD2. CDR3 size: 18 residues. CDR1 and CDR2 (germline): KGHDR, SFDVKD. V shed 5 bases, J shed 10 bases, and the junction held 20 bases outside the gene matches.

This clonotype was observed a few times. The chain joins TRBV11-2 to TRBJ2-3; 12 bases are a match to TRBD2. V lost 2 bases, J lost 6 bases, and 9 bases stayed unmatched. Germline CDR1 is SGHAT and CDR2 is FQNNGV. The CDR3 spans 17 residues. CDR3 residues: CASSLRASGGAMDTQYF. CDR3 nucleotide sequence: TGTGCCAGCAGCTTACGTGCTAGCGGGGGGGCTATGGATACGCAGTATTTT.

In this sample, this clonotype turned up many times. This chain links TRBV4-3 with TRBJ2-7; D not certain. The germline V gene encodes CDR1 LGHNA and CDR2 YSLEER. This CDR3 contains 15 residues. Trimming shortened V by 0 bases and J by 3 bases, and 12 bases separated the two germline ends. CDR3 region: CASSQESARNYEQYF. CDR3 nucleotide sequence: TGCGCCAGCAGCCAAGAGTCTGCCAGAAACTACGAGCAGTACTTC.

This clonotype was detected a few times. The V gene is TRBV7-6, the J gene TRBJ2-7, with a tentative D call TRBD1 (5 bases). CDR3 length: 14 amino acids. CDR1 is SGHVS and CDR2 is FNYEAQ in the germline V gene. Trimming pared 2 bases from V and 0 bases from J, leaving 8 bases between. The CDR3 DNA sequence: TGTGCCAGCAGCTTAACGACAGACTCCTACGAGCAGTACTTC. This codes for CASSLTTDSYEQYF.

The V and J genes are TRBV5-1 and TRBJ2-5, with 11 bases lining up with TRBD1. V dropped 4 bases and J dropped 4; count of bases not matched to a gene: 6. This CDR3 has 15 amino acids. Germline-derived CDR1 and CDR2 are SGHRS and YFSETQ. CDR3 loop: CASSPRTGGAETQYF. In DNA, the CDR3 is TGCGCCAGCAGCCCCCGGACAGGGGGCGCAGAGACCCAGTACTTC.

This clonotype was counted between two and nine times. This chain links TRBV3-1 with TRBJ1-6, with a weak D call TRBD1 (6 bases). V gave up 4 bases and J gave up 7 bases, with 14 bases separating them. Germline loops: CDR1 LGHDT, CDR2 YNNKEL (reference sequence). CDR3 length equals 15 residues. The CDR3 region has the DNA TGTGCCAGCAGCCGAGGGACAACGCGGAATTCACCCCTCCACTTT. This translates into CASSRGTTRNSPLHF.

The chain employs TRBV11-3 and TRBJ2-1; TRBD2 aligns across 7 bases. Germline-derived CDR1 and CDR2 are SGHNT and YENEEA. The ends lost 8 bases at V and 7 bases at J; junction bases unmatched: 14. The CDR3 has 15 amino acids. The CDR3 reads CASSSGGSSGNEQFF. CDR3 in DNA: TGTGCCAGCTCGTCCGGGGGGTCTTCGGGGAATGAGCAGTTCTTC.

Here the CDR3 DNA reads TGTGCCAGCAGTTTCCCCTGGACAGATAGGAACACTGAAGCTTTCTTT. Its protein product is CASSFPWTDRNTEAFF. The chain combines TRBV6-2 or TRBV6-3 with TRBJ1-1, with D possibly matching TRBD1 (6 bases). CDR3 length: 16 amino acids. V was clipped by 4 bases and J by 1 base, with 16 bases between them. CDR1 is MNHEY and CDR2 is SVGEGT in the germline V gene.

This clonotype was picked up a small number of times. The V and J genes are TRBV12-3 or TRBV12-4 and TRBJ1-5, with no clear D. V was clipped by 1 base and J by 4 bases, with 8 bases between them. The CDR3 is 14 residues long. The CDR3 coding sequence is TGTGCCAGCAGTTTAGTGGATGGGAATCAGCCCCAGCATTTT. This encodes CASSLVDGNQPQHF.

This clonotype was seen only a few times. The rearrangement joins TRBV7-2 to TRBJ2-2; D gene uncertain. Deletions cut 1 base from V and 5 bases from J, with 11 bases between. In germline, CDR1 is SGHTA, CDR2 FQGNSA. The CDR3 consists of 15 residues. The CDR3 is CASSLGGTRTGELFF. DNA of the CDR3: TGTGCCAGCAGCTTAGGCGGCACTCGAACCGGGGAGCTGTTTTTT.

The chain couples TRBV7-8 to TRBJ2-7, with 13 bases that match TRBD2. Trimming removed 4 bases from V and 5 bases from J; junction bases left unmatched: 11. Germline CDR1 and CDR2: SGHVS and FQNEAQ. CDR3 length: 17 residues. The CDR3 DNA reads as TGTGCCAGCAGCTCACGTCGGACTAGCGGGAGTTTCAACGAGCAGTACTTC. It codes for CASSSRRTSGSFNEQYF. The full variable domain, rest sourced from reference TRBV7-8 and TRBJ2-7, is GAGVSQSPRYKVAKRGQDVALRCDPISGHVSLFWYQQALGQGPEFLTYFQNEAQLDKSGLPSDRFFAERPEGSVSTLKIQRTQQEDSAVYLCASSSRRTSGSFNEQYFGPGTRLTVT.

This clonotype was seen a few times. This chain joins TRBV5-1 and TRBJ2-6; TRBD2 agrees at 13 bases. Losses at the gene ends were 6 bases for V and 1 base for J; bases not matched to a gene: 4. This CDR3 has 17 residues. Germline CDR1 is SGHRS and CDR2 is YFSETQ. CDR3 loop: CASTRTSGGSGANVLTF. In nucleotides, the CDR3 is TGCGCCAGCACTCGGACTAGCGGGGGTTCTGGGGCCAACGTCCTGACTTTC.

This clonotype turned up a few times. The chain couples TRBV27 to TRBJ1-6; maybe TRBD1 (5 bases). V dropped 7 bases and J dropped 10 bases, with 17 bases sitting between them. Germline CDR1 MNHEY, CDR2 SMNVEV (reference sequence). The CDR3 runs to 14 residues. CDR3 protein: CASTFGGLGSPLHF. CDR3 bases: TGTGCCAGCACCTTCGGGGGATTGGGATCACCCCTCCACTTT.

The J gene is TRBJ1-1, the V gene TRBV7-3; the D gene is possibly TRBD1 (5 bases). The ends were cut back, 5 bases at V and 7 bases at J, with 14 bases in the middle. This CDR3 has 13 residues. Germline lookup yields CDR1 SGHTA and CDR2 FQGTGA. The CDR3 DNA sequence: TGTGCCAGCAGCGACTCCAGGGTGGGTGAAGCTTTCTTT. Residues: CASSDSRVGEAFF. Complete variable domain (other parts from reference TRBV7-3 and TRBJ1-1): GAGVSQTPSNKVTEKGKYVELRCDPISGHTALYWYRQSLGQGPEFLIYFQGTGAADDSGLPNDRFFAVRPEGSVSTLKIQRTERGDSAVYLCASSDSRVGEAFFGQGTRLTVV.

There are many counts of this clonotype. This chain uses TRBV19 with TRBJ2-7, with unresolved D. There are 12 residues in the CDR3. Germline V lookup: CDR1 LNHDA, CDR2 SQIVND (reference sequence). V was cut by 6 bases and J by 0 bases, with 6 bases left in between. CDR3 nucleotides: TGTGCCAGTAGCGGAAACTCCTACGAGCAGTACTTC. Protein: CASSGNSYEQYF.

The V gene is TRBV18, the J gene TRBJ2-5, with D possibly being TRBD1 or TRBD2 (5 bases each). Germline V CDR1 and CDR2: KGHSH, LQKENI. Trimming left V 0 bases short and J 1 base short, with 15 bases between. The CDR3 contains 17 residues. In nucleotides, the CDR3 is TGTGCCAGCTCACCACCGGTAAGGGGACGTCTCCAAGAGACCCAGTACTTC. Protein product: CASSPPVRGRLQETQYF.

In this sample, this clonotype turned up once. The V call is TRBV2, the J call TRBJ1-2, with D hard to call. Germline V CDR1 and CDR2: SNHLY, FYNNEI. V was shortened by 10 bases and J by 1 base, with 7 bases between the two germline ends. CDR3 length equals 11 residues. The CDR3 reads CATSLNYGYTF. DNA of the CDR3: TGTGCCACCTCTCTTAACTATGGCTACACCTTC.

The CDR3 region is CASTRTEDGTDTQYF. The CDR3 bases are TGCGCCAGCACCAGGACGGAGGATGGCACAGATACGCAGTATTTT. The chain recombines TRBV10-2 with TRBJ2-3; D perhaps matches TRBD2 (5 bases). The germline gives CDR1 WSHSY, CDR2 SAAADI. Trimming removed 7 bases at V and 1 base at J, with 15 bases between. The CDR3 is 15 amino acids.

V is TRBV10-3 and J is TRBJ2-3, with D perhaps given as TRBD1 or TRBD2 (6 bases each). The V gene lost 5 bases and the J gene lost 5 bases, with 11 bases spanning the gap. CDR3 size: 13 residues. Germline V CDR1 and CDR2: ENHRY, SYGVKD. The CDR3 sequence is CAISLGGGDTQYF. In nucleotides, the CDR3 is TGTGCCATCAGTTTAGGAGGGGGAGATACGCAGTATTTT.

The J gene is TRBJ1-2, the V gene TRBV12-3 or TRBV12-4; D remains ambiguous. The CDR3 is made up of 13 amino acids. The V gene lost 3 bases and the J gene lost 1 base, with 6 bases spanning the gap. The CDR3 spells CASSFEGNYGYTF. The CDR3 nucleotides read TGTGCCAGCAGTTTTGAGGGTAACTATGGCTACACCTTC.

This clonotype turned up a few times. The chain links TRBV7-2 to TRBJ2-3; D is possibly TRBD1 or TRBD2 (5 bases each). The V end lost 8 bases, the J end lost 2 bases, and 20 bases lay between the germline ends. Germline values: CDR1 SGHTA, CDR2 FQGNSA. CDR3 length: 16 residues. CDR3 sequence reads: CASGSFRGGNTDTQYF. The DNA for the CDR3 is TGTGCCAGCGGGTCCTTCCGGGGCGGTAACACAGATACGCAGTATTTT.

At least ten counts were recorded for this clonotype. The CDR3 DNA follows: TGTGCCAGCAGTTTATGGGTCAATCAGCCCCAGCATTTT. The encoded protein is CASSLWVNQPQHF. This chain connects TRBV27 to TRBJ1-5; D uncertain. The germline CDR1 and CDR2 sequences are MNHEY and SMNVEV (reference sequence). Trimming pared 1 base from V and 3 bases from J, leaving 4 bases between. The CDR3 runs 13 residues.

Written as DNA, the CDR3 is TGTGCCAGCAGCTGGGGACAGAATTCCTACGAGCAGTACTTC. Its protein product is CASSWGQNSYEQYF. The chain is built from TRBV27 and TRBJ2-7, with 7 nucleotides matching TRBD1. The CDR3 is 14 amino acids. The V and J ends lost 6 bases and 1 base, in that order; junction bases with no gene match: 6. Germline lookup yields CDR1 MNHEY and CDR2 SMNVEV (reference sequence).

There are a few counts of this clonotype. The rearrangement uses TRBV20-1 and TRBJ1-2, with a weak D call TRBD1 (6 bases). The CDR3 is made up of 13 amino acids. The V end was cut by 6 bases, the J end by 7 bases, with 18 bases between. In germline, CDR1 is DFQATT, CDR2 SNEGSKA (reference sequence). The CDR3 nucleotides read TGCAGTGCCCCGAGACAGGCGGTTGGTGGCTACACCTTC. It encodes CSAPRQAVGGYTF.

This clonotype was picked up many times. The V and J genes are TRBV21-1 and TRBJ2-7; TRBD1, the table's D call, was not compared with the DNA. TRBV21-1 is a pseudogene segment. There are 16 residues in the CDR3. In DNA form, the CDR3 reads TGTGCCAGCAGCATTTCTTCCGGGACAGGGCCCTACGAGCAGTACTTC. Translation gives CASSISSGTGPYEQYF.

This clonotype was detected ten times or more. The chain recombines TRBV15 with TRBJ2-5; D might be TRBD2 (5 bases). The CDR3 covers 14 residues. The germline gives CDR1 LNHNV, CDR2 YYDKDF (reference sequence). V was shortened by 3 bases and J by 2 bases, with 10 bases between the two germline ends. The CDR3 bases are TGTGCCACCAGCAGTACCGGGGATCAAGAGACCCAGTACTTC. Translated: CATSSTGDQETQYF.

In this sample, this clonotype turned up a few times. The CDR3 region has the DNA TGTGCCAGCAGTGATCCTCTTCGAGCTAATGAAAAACTGTTTTTT. This gives the protein CASSDPLRANEKLFF. The chain has TRBV25-1 and TRBJ1-4; D not resolved. CDR1 is MGHDK, CDR2 SYGVNS, per germline. CDR3 length: 15 amino acids. V was pared by 3 bases and J by 3 bases, with 11 bases between.